Included here is one T cell receptor beta chain sequence, with context. Its specificity is unknown. The data stem from a study of T cells in Graves' hyperthyroidism and ophthalmopathy. Turning to the study itself: Specimen type is peripheral blood, collected at initial diagnosis prior to any treatment. Study-wide results and caveats: Within blood appeared most thyroid clonotypes that had expanded above 0.001.

RNA transcripts were the template for amplifying TCR beta CDR3 regions. The TCR CDR3 was amplified in a first-round RT-PCR using the HTBI primer set. Each CDR3 protein is one row after TCRdb ran MiXCR on the multiplex PCR reads. The repertoire includes 270,000 or so distinct CDR3 sequences, less than 30% of them detected once, and approximately 30% sits in the top ten. Germline V gene sequence: CDR1 MDHEN, CDR2 SYDVKM. CDR3 length equals 16 residues. V shed 8 bases and J 3 bases; nucleotides not matched to a gene: 8. The sequenced material came from blood. The chain employs TRBV28 and TRBJ2-7, with 15 nucleotides matching TRBD2. The TCR sequence derives from a man aged 35-49 years with Graves' hyperthyroidism that later progressed to Graves' ophthalmopathy. CDR3 in amino acids: CASGLGLAGGIYEQYF. DNA of the CDR3: TGTGCCAGCGGCTTGGGACTAGCGGGAGGCATCTACGAGCAGTACTTC.